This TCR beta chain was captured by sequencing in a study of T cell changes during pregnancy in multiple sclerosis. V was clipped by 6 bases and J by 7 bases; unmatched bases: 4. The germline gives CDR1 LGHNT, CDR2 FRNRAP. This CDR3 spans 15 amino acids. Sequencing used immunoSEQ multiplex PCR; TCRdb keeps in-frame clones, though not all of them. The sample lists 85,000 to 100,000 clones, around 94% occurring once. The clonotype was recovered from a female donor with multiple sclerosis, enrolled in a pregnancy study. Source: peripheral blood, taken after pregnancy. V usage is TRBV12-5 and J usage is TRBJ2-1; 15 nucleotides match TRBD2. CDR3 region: CASGAGTSGGNEQFF. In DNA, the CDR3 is TGTGCTAGTGGAGCCGGGACTAGCGGGGGGAATGAGCAGTTCTTC.